Listed below are T cell receptor beta chains from one sample, sequenced in a study of cytomegalovirus exposure and HLA in healthy donors. Produced via immunoSEQ multiplex PCR; TCRdb's table is partial and in-frame only. Counted here are 200,000 to 250,000 clones, more than 60% occurring once; the ten biggest clones make up 1.5% to 2%. Sequences were obtained from PBMCs. These receptor sequences come from a woman in her twenties or thirties in good health and CMV-seronegative. Each CDR3 is given with its conserved first and last residue. Each record gives: D gene, CDR3 length, V gene, J gene, clone size, CDR3 protein, CDR3 DNA. D genes are given only for firm matches. The listing skips clone size in some rows; elsewhere it reads once, few, many or a size class.

d_gene: -
len: 9
v_gene: TRBV20-1
j_gene: TRBJ1-1
abundance: few
CDR3aa: CSARRLAFF
CDR3nt: TGCAGTGCTAGACGACTAGCTTTCTTT

d_gene: -
len: 14
v_gene: TRBV19
j_gene: TRBJ1-2
abundance: -
CDR3aa: CASSIESGLYGYTF
CDR3nt: TGTGCCAGTAGTATAGAGTCCGGACTCTATGGCTACACCTTC

d_gene: -
len: 14
v_gene: TRBV5-6
j_gene: TRBJ2-4
abundance: once
CDR3aa: CASSRRDSGDIQYF
CDR3nt: TGTGCCAGCAGCCGAAGGGACTCTGGGGACATTCAGTACTTC

d_gene: -
len: 12
v_gene: TRBV7-9
j_gene: TRBJ2-1
abundance: -
CDR3aa: CASSIGTFEQFF
CDR3nt: TGTGCCAGCAGCATAGGGACATTTGAGCAGTTCTTC

d_gene: -
len: 13
v_gene: TRBV27
j_gene: TRBJ2-1
abundance: few
CDR3aa: CASAYVSYNEQFF
CDR3nt: TGTGCCAGCGCGTATGTCTCCTACAATGAGCAGTTCTTC

d_gene: TRBD2
len: 14
v_gene: TRBV5-5
j_gene: TRBJ2-2
abundance: -
CDR3aa: CASSSGRGPGELFF
CDR3nt: TGTGCCAGCAGCTCGGGGAGGGGTCCCGGGGAGCTGTTTTTT

d_gene: TRBD1
len: 14
v_gene: TRBV6-1
j_gene: TRBJ2-7
abundance: -
CDR3aa: CASSLRTGVGEQYF
CDR3nt: TGTGCCAGCAGTCTAAGGACAGGGGTAGGCGAGCAGTACTTC

d_gene: -
len: 14
v_gene: TRBV6-1
j_gene: TRBJ1-2
abundance: few
CDR3aa: CASSYDRVSDGYTF
CDR3nt: TGTGCCAGCAGTTATGACAGAGTTTCGGATGGCTACACCTTC

d_gene: -
len: 15
v_gene: TRBV6-1
j_gene: TRBJ1-2
abundance: few
CDR3aa: CASTITQANLYGYTF
CDR3nt: TGTGCCAGCACTATCACGCAAGCCAACCTCTATGGCTACACCTTC

d_gene: -
len: 14
v_gene: TRBV2
j_gene: TRBJ2-2
abundance: -
CDR3aa: CASSELSNTGELFF
CDR3nt: TGTGCCAGCAGTGAACTATCGAACACCGGGGAGCTGTTTTTT

d_gene: -
len: 13
v_gene: TRBV7-3
j_gene: TRBJ2-5
abundance: few
CDR3aa: CASSPGSQETQYF
CDR3nt: TGTGCCAGCAGCCCTGGGAGTCAAGAGACCCAGTACTTC

d_gene: -
len: 15
v_gene: TRBV27
j_gene: TRBJ2-5
abundance: few
CDR3aa: CASSLQGRRYETQYF
CDR3nt: TGTGCCAGCAGTCTACAGGGGAGGAGATACGAGACCCAGTACTTC

d_gene: -
len: 14
v_gene: TRBV30
j_gene: TRBJ1-2
abundance: -
CDR3aa: CAWSVLLGGDGYTF
CDR3nt: TGTGCCTGGAGTGTATTGCTGGGGGGGGACGGCTACACCTTC

d_gene: TRBD2
len: 15
v_gene: TRBV5-4
j_gene: TRBJ2-3
abundance: -
CDR3aa: CASSQEAGGPDTQYF
CDR3nt: TGTGCCAGCAGCCAAGAAGCGGGAGGGCCAGATACGCAGTATTTT

d_gene: TRBD1
len: 14
v_gene: TRBV7-8
j_gene: TRBJ1-2
abundance: few
CDR3aa: CASSLGGTGLGYTF
CDR3nt: TGTGCCAGCAGCTTAGGAGGGACAGGGTTGGGCTACACCTTC

d_gene: -
len: 12
v_gene: TRBV29-1
j_gene: TRBJ1-1
abundance: -
CDR3aa: CSVGTARSEAFF
CDR3nt: TGCAGCGTTGGGACAGCACGCTCTGAAGCTTTCTTT

d_gene: -
len: 15
v_gene: TRBV7-8
j_gene: TRBJ1-2
abundance: -
CDR3aa: CASSLETGGSGGYTF
CDR3nt: TGTGCCAGCAGCTTAGAAACGGGGGGGAGCGGTGGCTACACCTTC

d_gene: -
len: 15
v_gene: TRBV14
j_gene: TRBJ2-5
abundance: -
CDR3aa: CASSQWTDPQETQYF
CDR3nt: TGTGCCAGCAGCCAATGGACAGACCCCCAAGAGACCCAGTACTTC

d_gene: TRBD1
len: 13
v_gene: TRBV19
j_gene: TRBJ1-5
abundance: -
CDR3aa: CASSTTGGQAQHF
CDR3nt: TGTGCCAGTAGTACGACAGGGGGCCAGGCCCAGCATTTT

d_gene: -
len: 13
v_gene: TRBV7-3
j_gene: TRBJ2-7
abundance: -
CDR3aa: CASSLGGGYEQYF
CDR3nt: TGTGCCAGCAGCTTAGGGGGAGGTTACGAGCAGTACTTC